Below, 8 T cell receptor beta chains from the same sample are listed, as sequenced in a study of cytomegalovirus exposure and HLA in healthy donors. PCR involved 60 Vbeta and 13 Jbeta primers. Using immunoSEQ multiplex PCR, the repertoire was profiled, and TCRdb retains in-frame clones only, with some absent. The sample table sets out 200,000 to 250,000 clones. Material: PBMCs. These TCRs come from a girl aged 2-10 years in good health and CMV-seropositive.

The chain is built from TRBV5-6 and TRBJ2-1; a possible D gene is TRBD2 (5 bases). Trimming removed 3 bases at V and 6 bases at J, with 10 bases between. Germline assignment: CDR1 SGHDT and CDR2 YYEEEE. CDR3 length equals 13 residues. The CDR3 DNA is TGTGCCAGCAGCTCATGGACTGTCAATGAGCAGTTCTTC. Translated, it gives CASSSWTVNEQFF.

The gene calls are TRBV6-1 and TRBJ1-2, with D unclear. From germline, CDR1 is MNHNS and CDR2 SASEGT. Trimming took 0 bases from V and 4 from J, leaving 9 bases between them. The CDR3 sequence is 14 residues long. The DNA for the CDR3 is TGTGCCAGCAGTGAAGCAGCGGACGGCTATGGCTACACCTTC. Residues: CASSEAADGYGYTF.

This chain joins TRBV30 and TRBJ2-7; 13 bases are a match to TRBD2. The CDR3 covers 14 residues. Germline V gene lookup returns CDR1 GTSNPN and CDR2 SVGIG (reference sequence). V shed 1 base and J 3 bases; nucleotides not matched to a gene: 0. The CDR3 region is CAWSGTSGSYEQYF. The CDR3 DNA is TGTGCCTGGAGTGGGACTAGCGGGAGCTACGAGCAGTACTTC.

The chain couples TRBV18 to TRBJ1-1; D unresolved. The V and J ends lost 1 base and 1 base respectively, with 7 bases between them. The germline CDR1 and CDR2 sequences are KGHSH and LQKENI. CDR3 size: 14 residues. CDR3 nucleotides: TGTGCCAGCTCACCACTCTCCCGGAACACTGAAGCTTTCTTT. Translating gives CASSPLSRNTEAFF.

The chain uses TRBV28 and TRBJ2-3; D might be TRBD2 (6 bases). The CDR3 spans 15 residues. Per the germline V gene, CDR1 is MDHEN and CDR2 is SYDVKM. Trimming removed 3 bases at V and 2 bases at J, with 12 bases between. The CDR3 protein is CASSLRGGITDTQYF. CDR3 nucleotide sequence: TGTGCCAGCAGTTTGAGGGGCGGGATCACAGATACGCAGTATTTT.

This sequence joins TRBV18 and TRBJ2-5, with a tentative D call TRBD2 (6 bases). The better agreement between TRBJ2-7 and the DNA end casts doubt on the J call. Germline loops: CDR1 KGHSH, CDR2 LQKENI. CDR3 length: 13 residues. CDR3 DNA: TGTGCCAGCTCACCAGGGGAGGACTACGAGCAGTACTTC. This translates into CASSPGEDYEQYF.

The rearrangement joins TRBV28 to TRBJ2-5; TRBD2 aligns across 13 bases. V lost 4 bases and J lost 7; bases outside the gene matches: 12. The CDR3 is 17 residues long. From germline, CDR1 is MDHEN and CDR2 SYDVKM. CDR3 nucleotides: TGTGCCAGCAGTTCAGGGACTAGCGGGACCCCGGCCCGGACCCAGTACTTC. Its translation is CASSSGTSGTPARTQYF.

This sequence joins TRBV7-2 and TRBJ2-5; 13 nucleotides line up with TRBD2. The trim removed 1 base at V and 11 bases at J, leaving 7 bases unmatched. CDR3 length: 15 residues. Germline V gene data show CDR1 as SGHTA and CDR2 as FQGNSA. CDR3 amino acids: CASSLDGTSGRGQYF. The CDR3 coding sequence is TGTGCCAGCAGCTTAGATGGTACTAGCGGGAGGGGTCAGTACTTC.